This TCR beta chain was sequenced during a study of T cell responses to AZD1222 COVID-19 vaccine. Study-wide points: Clonal diversity may have been underestimated, and the donors were mostly white British, with more females than males.

Data came from immunoSEQ multiplex PCR; TCRdb stores just in-frame clones and leaves some out. Here the sample spans some 60,000 clones, approximately 80% being singletons. Germline assignment: CDR1 KGHDR and CDR2 SFDVKD. This CDR3 has 17 amino acids. This clone was seen a single time. What it binds is not known. A junction end diverges from the germline sequence, so it may reflect a read error. This clonotype was sampled from an adult in good health. The starting material was peripheral blood, obtained on day 0 of AZD1222 vaccination. V gene TRBV24-1 combines with J gene TRBJ2-3, with D possibly matching TRBD1 (5 bases). The CDR3 region has the DNA TGTGCCACCTGTGATCCACGGCAGGGTAAGGTCGCAGATACGCAGTATTTT. It translates to CATCDPRQGKVADTQYF.